The rows below give T cell receptor beta chains drawn from one sample of a study of T cell responses to AZD1222 COVID-19 vaccine. Measured with immunoSEQ multiplex PCR; TCRdb has only the in-frame clones, and not every one. The sample consists of under 200,000 clones, roughly nine tenths of them appearing once. Sequenced material: peripheral blood, taken on day 0 of AZD1222 vaccination. These receptor sequences come from an adult in good health. Each CDR3 is given with its conserved first and last residue. The order of the fields is clone size, V gene, J gene, D gene, CDR3 DNA, CDR3 protein. D genes are given only for firm matches. Expanded clones get a size class; other rows say once, few or many, or leave the size out.

size: .; V: TRBV7-9; J: TRBJ1-5; D: .; DNA: TGTGCCAGCACATTCCCAGAGGCGTTCGATCAGCCCCAGCATTTT; CDR3: CASTFPEAFDQPQHF
size: once; V: TRBV30; J: TRBJ1-5; D: .; DNA: TGTGCCTGGAGTGTGAGTGGAGCCCAGCATTTT; CDR3: CAWSVSGAQHF
size: .; V: TRBV28; J: TRBJ1-2; D: .; DNA: TGTGCCAGCAGTTTACCAGGCTTCTATGGCTACACCTTC; CDR3: CASSLPGFYGYTF
size: once; V: TRBV2; J: TRBJ1-5; D: .; DNA: TGTGCCAGCAGACTAGGTAGCAATCAGCCCCAGCATTTT; CDR3: CASRLGSNQPQHF
size: .; V: TRBV7-3; J: TRBJ1-1; D: .; DNA: TGTGCCAGCAGCTCGCAGGTTATGAACACTGAAGCTTTCTTT; CDR3: CASSSQVMNTEAFF
size: .; V: TRBV28; J: TRBJ1-1; D: TRBD1; DNA: TGTGCCAGCAGACCTCCAGGGGGCGTAATTGAAGCTTTCTTT; CDR3: CASRPPGGVIEAFF
size: .; V: TRBV28; J: TRBJ1-3; D: .; DNA: TGTGCCAGCAGTTTATTACAGGGTGGAAACACCATATATTTT; CDR3: CASSLLQGGNTIYF
size: .; V: TRBV5-4; J: TRBJ1-1; D: .; DNA: TGTGCCAGCAGCTTGGCGGGCGAAGGGACCACTGAAGCTTTCTTT; CDR3: CASSLAGEGTTEAFF
size: .; V: TRBV19; J: TRBJ1-5; D: TRBD1; DNA: TGTGCCAGTACGGACAGGGGAGGGAATCAGCCCCAGCATTTT; CDR3: CASTDRGGNQPQHF
size: .; V: TRBV4-1; J: TRBJ2-7; D: .; DNA: TGCGCCAGCAGCCAAGTTGTTGCAGCAGTCCCCTACGAGCAGTACTTC; CDR3: CASSQVVAAVPYEQYF
size: .; V: TRBV6-5; J: TRBJ2-5; D: TRBD1; DNA: TGTGCCAGCAGCTTCGAAACAGGGGGCGAGACCCAGTACTTC; CDR3: CASSFETGGETQYF
size: once; V: TRBV10-1; J: TRBJ2-7; D: .; DNA: TGCGCCAGCAGTGATACCCACGAGCAGTACTTC; CDR3: CASSDTHEQYF
size: .; V: TRBV12-3/TRBV12-4; J: TRBJ1-5; D: .; DNA: TGTGCCAGCAGTTTAGACCCGGGCCAGCCCCAGCATTTT; CDR3: CASSLDPGQPQHF
size: .; V: TRBV6-4; J: TRBJ2-7; D: .; DNA: TGTGCCAGCAGTGCCGAAGACAGCCCGGGCATGGAGCAGTACTTC; CDR3: CASSAEDSPGMEQYF
size: .; V: TRBV5-4; J: TRBJ2-1; D: .; DNA: TGTGCCAGCAGCCCGGAGAGTCAGTCCTACAATGAGCAGTTCTTC; CDR3: CASSPESQSYNEQFF
size: .; V: TRBV6-2/TRBV6-3; J: TRBJ1-2; D: TRBD1; DNA: TGTGCCAGCAGTATTGGGACAGTGTCGAACTATGGCTACACCTTC; CDR3: CASSIGTVSNYGYTF
size: .; V: TRBV13; J: TRBJ1-4; D: .; DNA: TGTGCCAGCAGCCCACATGGACAAGCAACTAATGAAAAACTGTTTTTT; CDR3: CASSPHGQATNEKLFF
size: .; V: TRBV6-5; J: TRBJ2-1; D: .; DNA: TGTGCCAGCAAGGTTCAAGGGGGGCTAAGCGGTGAGCAGTTCTTC; CDR3: CASKVQGGLSGEQFF
size: .; V: TRBV5-1; J: TRBJ2-3; D: .; DNA: TGCGCCACCGGGAGGGACAGCTCCCTGGATACGCAGTATTTT; CDR3: CATGRDSSLDTQYF
size: .; V: TRBV5-1; J: TRBJ2-7; D: TRBD2; DNA: TGCGCCAGCAGCTTAAGCGGGGATTCTTCAGTCTACGAGCAGTACTTC; CDR3: CASSLSGDSSVYEQYF
size: .; V: TRBV18; J: TRBJ1-1; D: .; DNA: TGTGCCAGCTCCCTTTTTAACGCCGGGACCATGAACACTGAAGCTTTCTTT; CDR3: CASSLFNAGTMNTEAFF
size: .; V: TRBV5-6; J: TRBJ2-2; D: .; DNA: TGTGCCAGCAGCTGGGCAGGGACTGGCGGGGAGCTGTTTTTT; CDR3: CASSWAGTGGELFF
size: once; V: TRBV29-1; J: TRBJ1-1; D: .; DNA: TGCAGCGCTACGACAGCAATGAACACTGAAGCTTTCTTT; CDR3: CSATTAMNTEAFF
size: once; V: TRBV6-5; J: TRBJ2-6; D: .; DNA: TGTGCCACCCTCAGGGCTGGGGCCAACGTCCTGACTTTC; CDR3: CATLRAGANVLTF
size: .; V: TRBV11-2; J: TRBJ1-2; D: TRBD1; DNA: TGTGCCAGCAGCCCCAGCACAGGGGCCTATGGCTACACCTTC; CDR3: CASSPSTGAYGYTF
size: few; V: TRBV7-9; J: TRBJ1-1; D: .; DNA: TGTGCCAGCAGCTTTCGGGTGAACACTGAAGCTTTCTTT; CDR3: CASSFRVNTEAFF
size: .; V: TRBV4-3; J: TRBJ1-2; D: TRBD1; DNA: TGCGCCAGCAGCCAGGGCAGGGGTGGACAGGATCACCCCTATAGTATTGGCTACACCTTC; CDR3: CASSQGRGGQDHPYSIGYTF
size: .; V: TRBV7-9; J: TRBJ1-2; D: .; DNA: TGTGCCAGCCTCGGGACAAACTATGGCTACACCTTC; CDR3: CASLGTNYGYTF
size: .; V: TRBV5-6; J: TRBJ2-3; D: .; DNA: TGTGCCAGCAGCTTGCGGGGGCCAAGCACAGATACGCAGTATTTT; CDR3: CASSLRGPSTDTQYF
size: .; V: TRBV3-1/TRBV3-2; J: TRBJ1-5; D: .; DNA: TGTGCCAGCAGCCAGGCGGGCAGCAATCAGCCCCAGCATTTT; CDR3: CASSQAGSNQPQHF
size: .; V: TRBV4-1; J: TRBJ1-1; D: .; DNA: TGCGCCAGCAGCCAGGAAACTGAAGCTTTCTTT; CDR3: CASSQETEAFF
size: .; V: TRBV9; J: TRBJ1-2; D: TRBD1; DNA: TGTGCCAGCAGCGTAGGGGACAGTTCCATCCGCTACACCTTC; CDR3: CASSVGDSSIRYTF
size: .; V: TRBV5-1; J: TRBJ1-4; D: .; DNA: TGCGCCAGCAGCCCGTCGGACCCGGTTCTTAACGAAAAACTGTTTTTT; CDR3: CASSPSDPVLNEKLFF
size: .; V: TRBV10-2; J: TRBJ1-5; D: .; DNA: TGCGCCAGCACGTCTGGCAATCAGCCCCAGCATTTT; CDR3: CASTSGNQPQHF
size: .; V: TRBV28; J: TRBJ1-6; D: .; DNA: TGTGCCTCGAGGGACTGGACAGAAAATTCACCCCTCCACTTT; CDR3: CASRDWTENSPLHF
size: .; V: TRBV19; J: TRBJ2-3; D: TRBD2; DNA: TGTGCCAGTGCCCTAGCGGGGGGCCTGGGAGATACGCAGTATTTT; CDR3: CASALAGGLGDTQYF
size: .; V: TRBV6-6; J: TRBJ1-3; D: TRBD1; DNA: TGTGCCAGCAGTCCCCGACAGGGCCTAATCCCTAGACCACCTGGAAACACCATATATTTT; CDR3: CASSPRQGLIPRPPGNTIYF
size: .; V: TRBV6-4; J: TRBJ1-2; D: TRBD1; DNA: TGTGCCAGCAGAAAAGCAGGGGGCGCAGGTGGCTACACCTTC; CDR3: CASRKAGGAGGYTF
size: .; V: TRBV6-5; J: TRBJ1-2; D: TRBD1; DNA: TGTGCCAGCAGGGACAGGATCTATGGCTACACCTTC; CDR3: CASRDRIYGYTF
size: .; V: TRBV11-2; J: TRBJ1-3; D: .; DNA: TGTGCCAGCAGCTCCCCTTCCCGGGGAAACACCATATATTTT; CDR3: CASSSPSRGNTIYF
size: .; V: TRBV7-3; J: TRBJ1-2; D: .; DNA: TGTGCCAGCAGCTTATCGGGGGGCATCGAAGGCTACACCTTC; CDR3: CASSLSGGIEGYTF
size: .; V: TRBV5-6; J: TRBJ2-5; D: .; DNA: TGTGCCAGCAGCCTTCATGGAGGAGAGACCCAGTACTTC; CDR3: CASSLHGGETQYF
size: .; V: TRBV6-2/TRBV6-3; J: TRBJ1-5; D: TRBD1; DNA: TGTGCCAGCAGTTACGAGGCCGGGACAGCCAATCAGCCCCAGCATTTT; CDR3: CASSYEAGTANQPQHF
size: .; V: TRBV28; J: TRBJ1-1; D: .; DNA: TGTGCCAGCAGTTTGGTGGCGACAGCGAACACTGAAGCTTTCTTT; CDR3: CASSLVATANTEAFF
size: .; V: TRBV3-1/TRBV3-2; J: TRBJ1-2; D: TRBD1; DNA: TGTGCCAGCAGCCAAGCAGGGGGAGGCTACACCTTC; CDR3: CASSQAGGGYTF
size: .; V: TRBV28; J: TRBJ1-2; D: TRBD1; DNA: TGTGCCAGCAGTTTTGACAGGGTGGACTATGGCTACACCTTC; CDR3: CASSFDRVDYGYTF
size: few; V: TRBV27; J: TRBJ1-1; D: .; DNA: TGTGCCAGCAGTTTAGGGGGGGGCACTGAAGCTTTCTTT; CDR3: CASSLGGGTEAFF
size: .; V: TRBV25-1; J: TRBJ1-6; D: .; DNA: TGTGCCAGCAGCCTCAAGAGGGGACATAATTCACCCCTCCACTTT; CDR3: CASSLKRGHNSPLHF
size: .; V: TRBV28; J: TRBJ2-2; D: .; DNA: TGTGCCAGCAGTTTTGGGATAGACAGGTCGGTCGGGGAGCTGTTTTTT; CDR3: CASSFGIDRSVGELFF
size: .; V: TRBV4-1; J: TRBJ1-6; D: TRBD1; DNA: TGCGCCAGCAGCCAATTACAGGGGACAGGGGGCGTAAATTCACCCCTCCACTTT; CDR3: CASSQLQGTGGVNSPLHF
size: .; V: TRBV30; J: TRBJ1-1; D: .; DNA: TGTGCCTGGAGTTCATGGGGGGCGGGAACTGAAGCTTTCTTT; CDR3: CAWSSWGAGTEAFF
size: .; V: TRBV9; J: TRBJ1-1; D: .; DNA: TGTGCCAGCAGCATGGCCGGACAGCTGAACACTGAAGCTTTCTTT; CDR3: CASSMAGQLNTEAFF
size: .; V: TRBV19; J: TRBJ1-1; D: .; DNA: TGTGCCAGTAGTCCTCAAACCGACACTGAAGCTTTCTTT; CDR3: CASSPQTDTEAFF
size: .; V: TRBV5-1; J: TRBJ2-1; D: TRBD2; DNA: TGCGCCAGCAGCCCCGGAGGGAGCGGGGACAATGAGCAGTTCTTC; CDR3: CASSPGGSGDNEQFF